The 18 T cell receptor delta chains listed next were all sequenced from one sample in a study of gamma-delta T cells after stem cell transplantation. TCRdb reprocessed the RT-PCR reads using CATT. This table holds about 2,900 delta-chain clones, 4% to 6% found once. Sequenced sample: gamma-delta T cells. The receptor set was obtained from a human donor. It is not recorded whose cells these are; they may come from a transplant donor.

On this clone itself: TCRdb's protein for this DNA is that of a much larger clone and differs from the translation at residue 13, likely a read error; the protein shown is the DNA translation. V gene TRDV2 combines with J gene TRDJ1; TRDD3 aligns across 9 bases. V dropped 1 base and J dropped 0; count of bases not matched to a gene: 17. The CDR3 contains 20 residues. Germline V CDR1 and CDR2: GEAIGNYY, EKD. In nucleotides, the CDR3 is TGTGCCTGTGACACGGTGGTACTGGGGGACCCTCGACTCTACACCGATAAACTCATCTTT. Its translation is CACDTVVLGDPRLYTDKLIF.

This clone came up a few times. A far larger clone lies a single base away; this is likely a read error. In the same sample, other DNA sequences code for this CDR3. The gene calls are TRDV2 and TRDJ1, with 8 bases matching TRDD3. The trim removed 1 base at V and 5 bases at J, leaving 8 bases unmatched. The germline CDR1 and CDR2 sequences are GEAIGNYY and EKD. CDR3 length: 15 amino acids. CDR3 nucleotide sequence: TGTGCCTGTGACACACTGGGGGGAGAGCCTGATAAACTCATCTTT. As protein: CACDTLGGEPDKLIF.

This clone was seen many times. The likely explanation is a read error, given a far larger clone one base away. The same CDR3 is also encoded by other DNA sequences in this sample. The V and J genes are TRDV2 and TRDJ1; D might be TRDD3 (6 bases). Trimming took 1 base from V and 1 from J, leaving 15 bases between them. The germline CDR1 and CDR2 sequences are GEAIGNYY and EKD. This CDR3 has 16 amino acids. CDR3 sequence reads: CACDTMAGGPTDKLIF. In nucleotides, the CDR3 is TGTGCCTGTGACACAATGGCCGGGGGACCCACCGATAAACTCATCTTT.

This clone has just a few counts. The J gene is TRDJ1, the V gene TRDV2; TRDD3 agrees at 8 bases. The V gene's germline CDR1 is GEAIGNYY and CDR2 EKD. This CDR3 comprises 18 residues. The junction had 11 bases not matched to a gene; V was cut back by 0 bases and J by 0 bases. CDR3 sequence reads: CACDTVLGVPLYTDKLIF. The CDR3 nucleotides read TGTGCCTGTGACACCGTACTGGGGGTCCCCCTCTACACCGATAAACTCATCTTT.

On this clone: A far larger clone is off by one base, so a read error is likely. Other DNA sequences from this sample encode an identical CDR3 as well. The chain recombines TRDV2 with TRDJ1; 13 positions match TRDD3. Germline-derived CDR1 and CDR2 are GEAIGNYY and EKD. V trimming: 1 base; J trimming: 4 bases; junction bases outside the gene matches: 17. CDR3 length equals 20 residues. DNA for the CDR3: TGTGCCTGTGACACTGTCGCTGGAACTGGGGGATACGCAGTTAACGATAAACTCATCTTT. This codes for CACDTVAGTGGYAVNDKLIF.

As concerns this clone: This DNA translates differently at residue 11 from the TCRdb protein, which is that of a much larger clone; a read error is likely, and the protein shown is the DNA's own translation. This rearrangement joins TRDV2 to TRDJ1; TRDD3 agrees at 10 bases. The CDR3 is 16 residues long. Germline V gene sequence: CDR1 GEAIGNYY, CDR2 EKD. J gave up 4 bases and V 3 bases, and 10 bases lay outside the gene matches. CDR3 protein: CACDPLLGDSIDKLIF. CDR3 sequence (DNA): TGTGCCTGTGACCCTTTACTGGGGGATTCCATCGATAAACTCATCTTT.

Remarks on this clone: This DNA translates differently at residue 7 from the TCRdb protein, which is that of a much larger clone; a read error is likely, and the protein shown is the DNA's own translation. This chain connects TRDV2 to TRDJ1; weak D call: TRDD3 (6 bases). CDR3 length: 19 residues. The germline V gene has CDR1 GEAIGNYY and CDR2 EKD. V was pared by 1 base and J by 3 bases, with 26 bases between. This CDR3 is CACDTLPPTRGSRPDKLIF. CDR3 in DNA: TGTGCCTGTGACACTCTGCCTCCAACCCGGGGATCTCGTCCCGATAAACTCATCTTT.

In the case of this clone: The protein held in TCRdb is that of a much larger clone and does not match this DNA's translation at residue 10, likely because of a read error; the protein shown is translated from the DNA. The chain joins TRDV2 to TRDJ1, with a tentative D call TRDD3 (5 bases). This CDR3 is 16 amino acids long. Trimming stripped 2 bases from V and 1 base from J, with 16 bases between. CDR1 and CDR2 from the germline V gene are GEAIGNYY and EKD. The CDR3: CACDILLRGATDKLIF. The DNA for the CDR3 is TGTGCCTGTGACATCTTACTCAGGGGAGCCACCGATAAACTCATCTTT.

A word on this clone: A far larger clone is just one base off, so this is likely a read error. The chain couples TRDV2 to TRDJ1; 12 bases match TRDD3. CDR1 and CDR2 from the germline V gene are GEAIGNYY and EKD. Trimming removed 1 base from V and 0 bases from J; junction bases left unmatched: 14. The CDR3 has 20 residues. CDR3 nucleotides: TGTGCCTGTGACACGGTCAATACTGGGGGATACCACCTGTACACCGATAAACTCATCTTT. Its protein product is CACDTVNTGGYHLYTDKLIF.

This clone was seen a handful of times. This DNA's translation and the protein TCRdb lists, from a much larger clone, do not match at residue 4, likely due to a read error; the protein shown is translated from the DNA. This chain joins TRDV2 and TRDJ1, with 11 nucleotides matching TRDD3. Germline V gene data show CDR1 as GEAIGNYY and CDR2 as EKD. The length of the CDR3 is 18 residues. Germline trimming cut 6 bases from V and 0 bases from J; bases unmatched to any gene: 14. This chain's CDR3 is CACHSVLGDKGDTDKLIF. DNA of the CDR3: TGTGCCTGTCACAGTGTACTGGGGGATAAGGGGGACACCGATAAACTCATCTTT.

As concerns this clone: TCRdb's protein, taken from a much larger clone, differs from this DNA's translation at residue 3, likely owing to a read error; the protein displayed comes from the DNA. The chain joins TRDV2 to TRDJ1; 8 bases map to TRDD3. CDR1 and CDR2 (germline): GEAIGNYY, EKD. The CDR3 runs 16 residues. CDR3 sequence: CARDTLLGDNTDKLIF. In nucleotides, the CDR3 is TGTGCCCGTGACACCCTCCTGGGGGACAACACCGATAAACTCATCTTT.

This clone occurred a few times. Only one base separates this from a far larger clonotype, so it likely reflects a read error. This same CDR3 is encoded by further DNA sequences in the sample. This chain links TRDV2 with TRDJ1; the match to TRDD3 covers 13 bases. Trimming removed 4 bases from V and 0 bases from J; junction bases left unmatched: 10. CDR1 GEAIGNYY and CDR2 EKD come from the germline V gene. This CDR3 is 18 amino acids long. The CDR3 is CACDTVSTGGYDTDKLIF. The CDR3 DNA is TGTGCCTGTGATACCGTTTCGACTGGGGGATACGACACCGATAAACTCATCTTT.

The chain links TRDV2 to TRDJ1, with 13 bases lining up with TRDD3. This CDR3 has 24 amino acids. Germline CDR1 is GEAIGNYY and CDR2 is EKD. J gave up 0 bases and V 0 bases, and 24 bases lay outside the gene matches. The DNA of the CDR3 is TGTGCCTGTGACACCGTTGGGATCCTAGGGGTACTGGGGGATACGGAGGGGCACACCGATAAACTCATCTTT. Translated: CACDTVGILGVLGDTEGHTDKLIF.

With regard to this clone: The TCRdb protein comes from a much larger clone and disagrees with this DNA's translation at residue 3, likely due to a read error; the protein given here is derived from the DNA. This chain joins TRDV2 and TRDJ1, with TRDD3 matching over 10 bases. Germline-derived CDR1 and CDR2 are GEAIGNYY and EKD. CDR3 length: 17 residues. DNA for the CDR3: TGTGCCCGTGACACCGTCACTGGGGGATTACGCACCGATAAACTCATCTTT. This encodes CARDTVTGGLRTDKLIF.

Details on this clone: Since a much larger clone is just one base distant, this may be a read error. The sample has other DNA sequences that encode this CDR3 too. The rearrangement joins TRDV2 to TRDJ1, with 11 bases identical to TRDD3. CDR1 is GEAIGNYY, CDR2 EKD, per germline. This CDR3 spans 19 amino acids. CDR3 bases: TGTGCCTGTGACACCGTCGGTGGGGGATACGAGGGTTGGGACGATAAACTAATCTTT. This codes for CACDTVGGGYEGWDDKLIF.

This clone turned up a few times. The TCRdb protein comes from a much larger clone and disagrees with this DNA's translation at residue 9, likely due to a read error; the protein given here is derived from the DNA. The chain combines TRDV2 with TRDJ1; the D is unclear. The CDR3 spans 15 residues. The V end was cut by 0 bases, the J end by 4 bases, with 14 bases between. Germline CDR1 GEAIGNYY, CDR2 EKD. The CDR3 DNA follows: TGTGCCTGTGACACCCTCGGGACGTCCAACGATAAACTCATCTTT. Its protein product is CACDTLGTSNDKLIF.

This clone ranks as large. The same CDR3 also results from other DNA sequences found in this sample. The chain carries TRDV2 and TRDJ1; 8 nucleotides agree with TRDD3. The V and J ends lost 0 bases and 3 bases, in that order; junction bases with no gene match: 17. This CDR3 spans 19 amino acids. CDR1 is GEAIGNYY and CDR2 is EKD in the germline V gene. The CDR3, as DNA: TGTGCCTGTGACACCGTTATTGGGTGGGGGATTTACCCGGCCGATAAACTCATCTTT. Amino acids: CACDTVIGWGIYPADKLIF.

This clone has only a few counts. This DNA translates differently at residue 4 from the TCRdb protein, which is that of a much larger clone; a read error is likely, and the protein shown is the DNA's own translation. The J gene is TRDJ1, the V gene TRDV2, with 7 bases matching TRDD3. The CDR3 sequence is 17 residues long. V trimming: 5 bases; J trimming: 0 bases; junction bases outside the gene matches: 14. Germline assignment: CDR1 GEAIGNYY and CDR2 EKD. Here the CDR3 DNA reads TGTGCCTGTGGCACGGTGGGGGACCCCGAGGACACCGATAAACTCATCTTT. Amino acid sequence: CACGTVGDPEDTDKLIF.